This T cell receptor beta chain came from a study of blood T cell repertoires in COVID-19. At the level of the study: The cDNA or gDNA used as material had been derived from T cells, B-cell-depleted T cells, or PBMCs.

Data came from immunoSEQ multiplex PCR; TCRdb stores just in-frame clones and leaves some out. The sample records 490,000 or so clones, roughly nine tenths being singletons. Cohorts were assigned according to the clinical history that participants reported. Either two negative PCRs, clearance, or symptom resolution qualified Cohort 3 donors as recovered. This clone is a singleton in its sample. V dropped 1 base and J dropped 4 bases, with 12 bases sitting between them. From germline, CDR1 is SGHDT and CDR2 YYEEEE. The CDR3 totals 14 residues. J is TRBJ2-7 and V is TRBV5-6, with D maybe TRBD1 (6 bases). The sample taken for sequencing was PBMCs or T cells enriched from blood (not recorded which). This clonotype was obtained from a woman aged 55-69 years who had recovered from COVID-19. In DNA, the CDR3 is TGTGCCAGCAGCTTGAGCGGACAGCTTTACGAGCAGTACTTC. The encoded protein is CASSLSGQLYEQYF. The whole variable domain, remainder taken from reference TRBV5-6 and TRBJ2-7, is DAGVTQSPTHLIKTRGQQVTLRCSPKSGHDTVSWYQQALGQGPQFIFQYYEEEERQRGNFPDRFSGHQFPNYSSELNVNALLLGDSALYLCASSLSGQLYEQYFGPGTRLTVT.